These T cell receptor beta chains were read from a single sample in a study of T cell responses to AZD1222 COVID-19 vaccine. Measured with immunoSEQ multiplex PCR; TCRdb has only the in-frame clones, and not every one. The sample has fewer than 250,000 clones, more than 85% seen once. Source: peripheral blood, taken on day 0 of MenACWY control vaccination. The source of these receptors is an adult in good health. The CDR3 runs from the conserved cysteine through the conserved F or W. The order of the fields is D gene, V gene, clone size, J gene, CDR3 DNA, CDR3 protein. The D gene is left open where the match is weak. The listing skips clone size in some rows; elsewhere it reads once, few, many or a size class.

NA	TRBV12-3/TRBV12-4	NA	TRBJ2-2	TGTGCCAGCAGCCTCAGCTCCGGGGAGCTGTTTTTT	CASSLSSGELFF
TRBD1	TRBV5-1	once	TRBJ1-1	TGCGCCAGCAGCTTGGAACAGGGGGGCACTGAAGCTTTCTTT	CASSLEQGGTEAFF
NA	TRBV5-8	NA	TRBJ1-5	TGTGCCAGCAGCTTTATGGGGCGAGGCAATCAGCCCCAGCATTTT	CASSFMGRGNQPQHF
NA	TRBV28	NA	TRBJ2-1	TGTGCCAGCAAGCAGGGGCCGGTTGTGGATGAGCAGTTCTTC	CASKQGPVVDEQFF
NA	TRBV12-3/TRBV12-4	NA	TRBJ2-7	TGTGCCAGCAGTTTGAGGGTCCCCTACGAGCAGTACTTC	CASSLRVPYEQYF
NA	TRBV6-5	NA	TRBJ1-3	TGTGCCAGCAGTTACGACAGATACTCTGGAAACACCATATATTTT	CASSYDRYSGNTIYF
TRBD2	TRBV6-6	once	TRBJ2-1	TGTGCCAGCAGTTACCCCTCTAGCGGACTAAACAATGAGCAGTTCTTC	CASSYPSSGLNNEQFF
NA	TRBV30	NA	TRBJ1-1	TGTGCCTGGAGTGTACTACAGGAAGCTTTCTTT	CAWSVLQEAFF
TRBD1	TRBV5-1	NA	TRBJ2-5	TGCGCCAGCAGCTTGGGACAGGGCTCGCTCGAGACCCAGTACTTC	CASSLGQGSLETQYF
NA	TRBV7-9	NA	TRBJ1-6	TGTGCCAGCAGCTTCGGGAGCTCCTATAATTCACCCCTCCACTTT	CASSFGSSYNSPLHF
NA	TRBV5-1	NA	TRBJ1-3	TGCGCCAGCAGCTTGGATCCGATCTCTGGAAACACCATATATTTT	CASSLDPISGNTIYF
TRBD2	TRBV7-2	NA	TRBJ2-7	TGTGCCAGCAGCCTATCGCGGACTAGTTTTCGTAACGAGCAGTACTTC	CASSLSRTSFRNEQYF
NA	TRBV5-4	NA	TRBJ1-1	TGTGCCAGCAGGTTGGGGGCCCGGGGAAGCCAAGACACTGAAGCTTTCTTT	CASRLGARGSQDTEAFF
TRBD1	TRBV7-9	NA	TRBJ1-3	TGTGCCAGCAGCCGGGACAGAGTCTCTGGAAACACCATATATTTT	CASSRDRVSGNTIYF
NA	TRBV29-1	NA	TRBJ2-7	TGCAGCGCCCTAAGCGCTATGGGCTACGAGCAGTACTTC	CSALSAMGYEQYF
NA	TRBV9	NA	TRBJ1-1	TGTGCCAGCAGCGTGGGCTTTTCGAACACTGAAGCTTTCTTT	CASSVGFSNTEAFF
TRBD1	TRBV6-1	NA	TRBJ1-4	TGTGCCAGCAGTGAAACCCCAGGGGGCGCGGTACAAAAACTGTTTTTT	CASSETPGGAVQKLFF
NA	TRBV6-5	NA	TRBJ1-2	TGTGCCAGCGCCCGTGGGTGGAACTATGGCTACACCTTC	CASARGWNYGYTF
TRBD1	TRBV4-1	NA	TRBJ1-1	TGCGCCAGCAGCCAGACAGGGGGGAGGACTGAAGCTTTCTTT	CASSQTGGRTEAFF
NA	TRBV2	once	TRBJ1-2	TGTGCCAGCAGTGAATGGTATGGGGACTATGGCTACACCTTC	CASSEWYGDYGYTF
TRBD2	TRBV5-1	NA	TRBJ2-1	TGCGCCAGCAGCACTAGCGGGGGACCCTACAATGAGCAGTTCTTC	CASSTSGGPYNEQFF
NA	TRBV9	NA	TRBJ1-6	TGTGCCAGCAGCGTAGTAGGGACAACGGTTAATTCACCCCTCCACTTT	CASSVVGTTVNSPLHF
TRBD1	TRBV5-1	NA	TRBJ1-1	TGCGCCAGCAGCTCGGGACAGCCGAACACTGAAGCTTTCTTT	CASSSGQPNTEAFF
TRBD1	TRBV19	NA	TRBJ1-2	TGTGCCAGTAAGCTCAGGGGGCCGGCTAACTATGGCTACACCTTC	CASKLRGPANYGYTF
TRBD1	TRBV30	NA	TRBJ1-2	TGTGCCTGGAGTGTACAGGGGACTTATGGCTACACCTTC	CAWSVQGTYGYTF
TRBD1	TRBV2	NA	TRBJ1-1	TGTGCCAGCAGTGAATGGGCAGGGGGCGGGGAAGGTGCTGAAGCTTTCTTT	CASSEWAGGGEGAEAFF
NA	TRBV29-1	NA	TRBJ1-1	TGCAGCGCCGGAGGAACAAATGAAGCTTTCTTT	CSAGGTNEAFF
TRBD1	TRBV6-4	once	TRBJ2-2	TGTGCCAGCAGTGCGGACAGGGGAGGAACCGGGGAGCTGTTTTTT	CASSADRGGTGELFF
TRBD1	TRBV19	NA	TRBJ1-1	TGTGCCAGTAGAGGACAGGGGGCGAAGACTGAAGCTTTCTTT	CASRGQGAKTEAFF
NA	TRBV6-2/TRBV6-3	NA	TRBJ1-1	TGTGCCAGCAGCACAACGACAGGGAACACTGAAGCTTTCTTT	CASSTTTGNTEAFF
NA	TRBV5-5	NA	TRBJ2-7	TGTGCCAGCAGCCTGGACGGTTTCTACGAGCAGTACTTC	CASSLDGFYEQYF
NA	TRBV6-5	NA	TRBJ1-2	TGTGCCAGCAATACAGACGACAGACCCCCCTATGGCTACACCTTC	CASNTDDRPPYGYTF
NA	TRBV11-2	NA	TRBJ2-1	TGTGCCAGCAGCTCGAGACAGAATAAGCAGTTCTTC	CASSSRQNKQFF
TRBD1	TRBV4-1	NA	TRBJ1-2	TGCGCCAGCAGCCCAGGGGGGCAGGGCTATGGCTACACCTTC	CASSPGGQGYGYTF
TRBD1	TRBV19	NA	TRBJ1-5	TGTGCCAGTAGTAGTGGGGCAGGGGGCACCCAGCCCCAGCATTTT	CASSSGAGGTQPQHF
TRBD1	TRBV19	once	TRBJ1-4	TGTGCCAGTAAGACAGGGTCTGAAAAACTGTTTTTT	CASKTGSEKLFF
NA	TRBV12-5	NA	TRBJ1-2	TGTGCTAGTGGTTTGCCCCCCAGTGGGTGGTGTGGCTACACCTTC	CASGLPPSGWCGYTF
NA	TRBV30	NA	TRBJ1-2	TGTGCCTGGAGTGTAGGAGCAGGTGACTATGGCTACACCTTC	CAWSVGAGDYGYTF
TRBD1	TRBV6-2/TRBV6-3	NA	TRBJ1-1	TGTGCCAGCAGTTACGTACCCGGGACAGATCTGTCCACTGAAGCTTTCTTT	CASSYVPGTDLSTEAFF
TRBD1	TRBV2	once	TRBJ1-1	TGTGCCGGCCACAGGGGGATGAACACTGAAGCTTTCTTT	CAGHRGMNTEAFF
TRBD1	TRBV2	NA	TRBJ1-5	TGTGCCAGCAGTCCGGGACAGGGGCGCTCTGGTCAGCCCCAGCATTTT	CASSPGQGRSGQPQHF
NA	TRBV27	NA	TRBJ1-2	TGTGCCAGCAGTTTATCGGCACAGGGCTTCTATGGCTACACCTTC	CASSLSAQGFYGYTF
NA	TRBV10-2	NA	TRBJ1-3	TGCGCCAGCAGGCGGGGGGCGTCTGGAAACACCATATATTTT	CASRRGASGNTIYF
NA	TRBV5-1	NA	TRBJ1-1	TGCGCCAGCAGCTTGGACTCGGGGATGAACACTGAAGCTTTCTTT	CASSLDSGMNTEAFF
TRBD1	TRBV9	NA	TRBJ1-3	TGTGCCAGCAGCCCGTGGACAGGGGAAGCTGGAAACACCATATATTTT	CASSPWTGEAGNTIYF
TRBD2	TRBV7-8	NA	TRBJ2-7	TGTGCCAGCAGCTTGACCCACCAGACAGCGGGGGGACTTACCTACGAGCAGTACTTC	CASSLTHQTAGGLTYEQYF
TRBD1	TRBV28	NA	TRBJ2-6	TGTGCCAGCAGTAGGGGGCTCGGGGCCAACGTCCTGACTTTC	CASSRGLGANVLTF
TRBD2	TRBV5-5	NA	TRBJ2-7	TGTGCCAGCAGCTTGACGTCCTCTAGCGGGGGGGCCAAGCAGTACTTC	CASSLTSSSGGAKQYF
NA	TRBV25-1	once	TRBJ2-7	TGTGCCAGCAGTGAACCCAACAGCGTCTACGAGCAGTACTTC	CASSEPNSVYEQYF
TRBD2	TRBV11-2	NA	TRBJ2-3	TGTGCCAGCAGCCCGGATCGACTAGCGACCAACACAGATACGCAGTATTTT	CASSPDRLATNTDTQYF
NA	TRBV3-1/TRBV3-2	NA	TRBJ1-5	TGTGCCAGCAGCCAAGCAAGTCAGGCCAATCAGCCCCAGCATTTT	CASSQASQANQPQHF
NA	TRBV9	NA	TRBJ1-4	TGTGCCAGCAGCGTATCAGGGCGGTCAACTAATGAAAAACTGTTTTTT	CASSVSGRSTNEKLFF
TRBD2	TRBV3-1/TRBV3-2	once	TRBJ2-5	TGTGCCAGCAGCCAAGCTCGGGGGGGCCAAGAGACCCAGTACTTC	CASSQARGGQETQYF
TRBD1	TRBV2	NA	TRBJ2-3	TGTGCCAGCAGTGAAGGGACAGGGAGTCCCACGCAGTATTTT	CASSEGTGSPTQYF
TRBD2	TRBV2	NA	TRBJ2-1	TGTGCCAGCAGGGGGACTAGCGCCGTCAAGCAGTTCTTC	CASRGTSAVKQFF
NA	TRBV28	NA	TRBJ1-2	TGTGCCAGCAGTTTAGGGGAGCGGAGACTCCATGGCTACACCTTC	CASSLGERRLHGYTF